The next 25 T cell receptor beta chains were all read from a single sample in a study of T cell changes during pregnancy in multiple sclerosis. Libraries were prepared by immunoSEQ multiplex PCR; TCRdb keeps only in-frame clonotypes and omits some of them. The table records tens of thousands of clones, approximately 92% of them present only once. Sequenced material: CD4+ T cells from peripheral blood mononuclear cells, taken after pregnancy. The receptor set was obtained from a female donor in good health, enrolled as a control in a pregnancy study.

The genes are TRBV27 and TRBJ2-1; D is uncertain. The germline V and J ends were trimmed by 2 bases and 0 bases, with 5 bases remaining between them. Per germline, CDR1 MNHEY and CDR2 SMNVEV (reference sequence). CDR3 length equals 14 residues. This CDR3 reads CASSLAGSYNEQFF. In nucleotides, the CDR3 is TGTGCCAGCAGTTTAGCCGGCTCCTACAATGAGCAGTTCTTC.

The chain recombines TRBV5-1 with TRBJ2-5; 15 nucleotides match TRBD2. Germline loops: CDR1 SGHRS, CDR2 YFSETQ. Losses at the gene ends were 6 bases for V and 5 bases for J; bases not matched to a gene: 17. This CDR3 has 19 amino acids. CDR3 in amino acids: CASIRGRSRTSGGDETQYF. Written as DNA, the CDR3 is TGCGCCAGCATACGGGGCAGATCTAGGACTAGCGGGGGGGACGAGACCCAGTACTTC.

The genes are TRBV25-1 and TRBJ2-1; TRBD1 is a possible D gene (5 bases). The CDR3 consists of 11 residues. Deletions cut 8 bases from V and 6 bases from J, with 8 bases between. Germline lookup yields CDR1 MGHDK and CDR2 SYGVNS. The CDR3 DNA reads as TGTGCCAGCGGCCAGGGCAATGAGCAGTTCTTC. Residues: CASGQGNEQFF. The full variable domain, in which reference TRBV25-1 and TRBJ2-1 provide the parts outside the CDR3, is EADIYQTPRYLVIGTGKKITLECSQTMGHDKMYWYQQDPGMELHLIHYSYGVNSTEKGDLSSESTVSRIRTEHFPLTLESARPSHTSQYLCASGQGNEQFFGPGTRLTVL.

The chain couples TRBV2 to TRBJ2-7; perhaps TRBD1 as D (6 bases). CDR1 and CDR2 from the germline V gene are SNHLY and FYNNEI. Trimming removed 3 bases at V and 4 bases at J, with 13 bases between. The CDR3 consists of 14 residues. CDR3 coding DNA: TGTGCCAGCAGTGACTTAGGCAGGGGTTACGAGCAGTACTTC. Its translation: CASSDLGRGYEQYF.

CDR3 in amino acids: CASRRVSATNEKLFF. The CDR3 region has the DNA TGTGCCAGTCGGAGGGTATCAGCAACTAATGAAAAACTGTTTTTT. The gene calls are TRBV6-5 and TRBJ1-4; D unclear. CDR3 length: 15 amino acids. Trimming pared 9 bases from V and 0 bases from J, leaving 14 bases between. Per germline, CDR1 MNHEY and CDR2 SVGAGI.

This chain's CDR3 is CAWSVKRVYNSPLHF. As DNA, the CDR3 is TGTGCCTGGAGTGTAAAGCGAGTCTATAATTCACCCCTCCACTTT. The chain has TRBV30 and TRBJ1-6, with D uncertain. The germline V and J ends were trimmed by 0 bases and 3 bases, with 9 bases remaining between them. Germline V gives CDR1 GTSNPN, CDR2 SVGIG (reference sequence). The CDR3 has 15 residues. Together with reference TRBV30 and TRBJ1-6, the CDR3 gives the full variable domain: SQTIHQWPATLVQPVGSPLSLECTVEGTSNPNLYWYRQAAGRGLQLLFYSVGIGQISSEVPQNLSASRPQDRQFILSSKKLLLSDSGFYLCAWSVKRVYNSPLHFGNGTRLTVT.

The rearrangement uses TRBV29-1 and TRBJ1-5; D is uncertain. V was cut by 6 bases and J by 9 bases, with 18 bases left in between. This CDR3 region has 13 residues. CDR1 and CDR2 (germline): SQVTM, ANQGSEA. DNA for the CDR3: TGCAGCGTACCGAGGGAGAGGGTGGTGCCCCAGCATTTT. The encoded protein is CSVPRERVVPQHF.

The rearrangement links TRBV15 to TRBJ2-7; D might be TRBD2 (5 bases). V lost 0 bases, J lost 2 bases, and 14 bases lay in between. Germline loops: CDR1 LNHNV, CDR2 YYDKDF (reference sequence). The CDR3 is made up of 16 amino acids. In DNA, the CDR3 is TGTGCCACCAGCAGAGATCTGAAGCGGACCCCCTACGAGCAGTACTTC. This codes for CATSRDLKRTPYEQYF.

The gene calls are TRBV4-1 and TRBJ2-5; 12 bases fit TRBD2. CDR1 MGHRA and CDR2 YSYEKL come from the germline V gene. V lost 1 base and J lost 7; bases outside the gene matches: 10. CDR3 size: 17 residues. CDR3 nucleotide sequence: TGCGCCAGCAGCCAAGGTGTAGCTAGCGGGAGGGCCCCGACCCAGTACTTC. Residues: CASSQGVASGRAPTQYF.

This chain uses TRBV4-1 with TRBJ1-4; TRBD1 is a possible D gene (5 bases). CDR3 length: 16 amino acids. In germline, CDR1 is MGHRA, CDR2 YSYEKL. Between the trimmed V and J ends, which lost 7 bases and 0 bases, there was a span of 15 bases. The CDR3 is CASIMGGPATNEKLFF. CDR3 DNA: TGCGCCAGCATCATGGGGGGACCTGCAACTAATGAAAAACTGTTTTTT.

The chain has TRBV2 and TRBJ2-3; a weak D match, TRBD2 (6 bases). Per germline, CDR1 SNHLY and CDR2 FYNNEI. This CDR3 is built from 15 residues. V was trimmed by 6 bases and J by 3 bases, leaving 16 bases between them. The CDR3, as DNA: TGTGCCAGCAGAGCCCCACTAGCTGAAACAGATACGCAGTATTTT. This codes for CASRAPLAETDTQYF.

This clone was observed a single time. This chain links TRBV28 with TRBJ1-6; D uncertain. The CDR3 has 16 residues. Trimming removed 3 bases from V and 0 bases from J, with 9 bases in between. Germline V gives CDR1 MDHEN, CDR2 SYDVKM. The CDR3 sequence is CASSFGSSSYNSPLHF. The CDR3 DNA reads as TGTGCCAGCAGTTTTGGGTCTAGCTCCTATAATTCACCCCTCCACTTT. Based on the CDR3 plus reference TRBV28 and TRBJ1-6, the full variable domain is DVKVTQSSRYLVKRTGEKVFLECVQDMDHENMFWYRQDPGLGLRLIYFSYDVKMKEKGDIPEGYSVSREKKERFSLILESASTNQTSMYLCASSFGSSSYNSPLHFGNGTRLTVT.

This rearrangement joins TRBV18 to TRBJ2-1; D is possibly TRBD2 (6 bases). The CDR3 covers 14 residues. The germline CDR1 and CDR2 sequences are KGHSH and LQKENI. The germline V and J ends were trimmed by 1 base and 5 bases, with 9 bases remaining between them. DNA for the CDR3: TGTGCCAGCTCACCACGGGCGGGGCACAATGAGCAGTTCTTC. As protein: CASSPRAGHNEQFF. Full variable domain (missing parts from reference TRBV18 and TRBJ2-1): NAGVMQNPRHLVRRRGQEARLRCSPMKGHSHVYWYRQLPEEGLKFMVYLQKENIIDESGMPKERFSAEFPKEGPSILRIQQVVRGDSAAYFCASSPRAGHNEQFFGPGTRLTVL.

This clone occurred once. The chain recombines TRBV5-1 with TRBJ2-5; D might be TRBD2 (6 bases). CDR1 is SGHRS and CDR2 is YFSETQ in the germline V gene. V gave up 0 bases and J gave up 1 base, with 10 bases separating them. The CDR3 extends over 15 amino acids. DNA for the CDR3: TGCGCCAGCAGCTTGGCCGCGGGGAGCCAAGAGACCCAGTACTTC. Its translation: CASSLAAGSQETQYF.

This clone was seen only once. The chain joins TRBV28 to TRBJ1-1; 9 nucleotides match TRBD1. Per germline, CDR1 MDHEN and CDR2 SYDVKM. V shed 5 bases, J shed 1 base, and the junction held 8 bases outside the gene matches. CDR3 length equals 16 residues. CDR3 protein: CASSTHRGRGNTEAFF. The DNA of the CDR3 is TGTGCCAGCAGTACCCACAGGGGGCGAGGGAACACTGAAGCTTTCTTT.

The chain recombines TRBV19 with TRBJ1-3; 7 bases line up with TRBD1. The J call may not be correct, given that the DNA end is closer to TRBJ2-2. CDR1 and CDR2 from the germline V gene are LNHDA and SQIVND (reference sequence). The CDR3 extends over 17 amino acids. For the CDR3, the DNA is TGTGCCAGTAGAGTCGTCCCGGGACAGCCGGTGACCGGGGAGCTGTTTTTT. The encoded protein is CASRVVPGQPVTGELFF.

V and J are TRBV4-1 and TRBJ2-1; 11 bases map to TRBD2. The germline gives CDR1 MGHRA, CDR2 YSYEKL. The J segment lost 2 bases and the V segment lost 6 bases, leaving 15 bases of the junction unmatched. This CDR3 spans 19 amino acids. Here the CDR3 DNA reads TGCGCCAGCAGGCCGAGCGCACTAGCGGGAGTAAGCCCCTACAATGAGCAGTTCTTC. Protein: CASRPSALAGVSPYNEQFF.

This chain links TRBV9 with TRBJ2-7, with D hard to call. The CDR3 contains 13 residues. V lost 0 bases and J 3 bases, leaving 7 bases between the germline ends. CDR1 and CDR2 (germline): SGDLS, YYNGEE. Here the CDR3 DNA reads TGTGCCAGCAGCGTAGGACACAACTACGAGCAGTACTTC. Protein product: CASSVGHNYEQYF.

The chain uses TRBV6-5 and TRBJ2-5; 9 bases match TRBD2. V lost 6 bases to trimming and J lost 4 bases; unmatched junction nucleotides: 6. This CDR3 comprises 14 residues. Looked up from germline, CDR1 is MNHEY and CDR2 is SVGAGI. The CDR3 DNA is TGTGCCAGCAGCCGCCGAGCGGGGGGAGAGACCCAGTACTTC. Encoded protein: CASSRRAGGETQYF.

This rearrangement joins TRBV10-3 to TRBJ2-1; 8 bases match TRBD2. Trimming at V came to 5 bases and at J to 10 bases, leaving 13 bases not matched to a gene. CDR1 ENHRY and CDR2 SYGVKD come from the germline V gene. The CDR3 extends over 15 amino acids. The CDR3 DNA reads as TGTGCCATCAGTCCGGGGGGAACTAGCGGCAGGGAGCAGTTCTTC. Encoded protein: CAISPGGTSGREQFF.

The chain employs TRBV5-8 and TRBJ1-2; 8 positions match TRBD1. The V gene end was trimmed by 4 bases and the J gene end by 3 bases; junction bases not matched to a gene: 5. This CDR3 is 14 amino acids long. The germline gives CDR1 SGHTS, CDR2 YDEGEE. The CDR3 protein is CASSDVQGDYGYTF. The CDR3 region has the DNA TGTGCCAGCAGCGACGTACAGGGGGACTATGGCTACACCTTC.

The chain joins TRBV7-9 to TRBJ2-1, with 9 bases lining up with TRBD2. The junction had 6 bases not matched to a gene; V was cut back by 1 base and J by 5 bases. The CDR3 totals 16 residues. CDR1 is SEHNR, CDR2 FQNEAQ, per germline (reference sequence). The CDR3 region has the DNA TGTGCCAGCAGCTTAGGTATGGTAGCGGGAGACAATGAGCAGTTCTTC. It is translated as CASSLGMVAGDNEQFF.

This clone was counted once. The rearrangement uses TRBV29-1 and TRBJ2-7; possible D gene TRBD1, 5 bases. The CDR3 has 12 residues. Trimming removed 5 bases at V and 2 bases at J, with 10 bases between. Germline CDR1 reads SQVTM; CDR2 reads ANQGSEA. The CDR3 protein is CSVLTGTYEQYF. In DNA form, the CDR3 reads TGCAGCGTTCTCACAGGTACCTACGAGCAGTACTTC.

This clone was observed a few times. This chain uses TRBV28 with TRBJ2-1, with D maybe TRBD2 (6 bases). The germline V gene encodes CDR1 MDHEN and CDR2 SYDVKM. Trimming removed 2 bases from V and 12 bases from J, with 17 bases in between. The length of the CDR3 is 14 residues. As DNA, the CDR3 is TGTGCCAGCAGTTTACCCGGGACGCCGGGGGTGCAGTTCTTC. Its translation is CASSLPGTPGVQFF. Full variable domain (missing parts from reference TRBV28 and TRBJ2-1): DVKVTQSSRYLVKRTGEKVFLECVQDMDHENMFWYRQDPGLGLRLIYFSYDVKMKEKGDIPEGYSVSREKKERFSLILESASTNQTSMYLCASSLPGTPGVQFFGPGTRLTVL.

The rearrangement joins TRBV2 to TRBJ2-7, with 7 bases that match TRBD1. Germline loops: CDR1 SNHLY, CDR2 FYNNEI. V was clipped by 7 bases and J by 5 bases; unmatched bases: 5. This CDR3 has 12 residues. CDR3 nucleotides: TGTGCCAGCAAAACAGGGGTAAACGAGCAGTACTTC. Amino acid sequence: CASKTGVNEQYF. Full variable domain (missing parts from reference TRBV2 and TRBJ2-7): EPEVTQTPSHQVTQMGQEVILRCVPISNHLYFYWYRQILGQKVEFLVSFYNNEISEKSEIFDDQFSVERPDGSNFTLKIRSTKLEDSAMYFCASKTGVNEQYFGPGTRLTVT.